This T cell receptor (beta chain) was observed in a study of blood T cell repertoires in COVID-19. Measured with immunoSEQ multiplex PCR; TCRdb has only the in-frame clones, and not every one. The sample lists around 290,000 clones, about 90% occurring once. V was cut by 4 bases and J by 2 bases, with 9 bases left in between. The CDR3 contains 13 residues. The germline gives CDR1 MDHEN, CDR2 SYDVKM. This clone was counted a single time. What was sequenced was peripheral blood. The sequence derives from a woman aged 50 to 60 who had recovered from COVID-19. The chain joins TRBV28 to TRBJ2-7; D unresolved. The CDR3 loop reads CASSYTLTYEQYF. DNA of the CDR3: TGTGCCAGCAGTTACACCCTTACCTACGAGCAGTACTTC.